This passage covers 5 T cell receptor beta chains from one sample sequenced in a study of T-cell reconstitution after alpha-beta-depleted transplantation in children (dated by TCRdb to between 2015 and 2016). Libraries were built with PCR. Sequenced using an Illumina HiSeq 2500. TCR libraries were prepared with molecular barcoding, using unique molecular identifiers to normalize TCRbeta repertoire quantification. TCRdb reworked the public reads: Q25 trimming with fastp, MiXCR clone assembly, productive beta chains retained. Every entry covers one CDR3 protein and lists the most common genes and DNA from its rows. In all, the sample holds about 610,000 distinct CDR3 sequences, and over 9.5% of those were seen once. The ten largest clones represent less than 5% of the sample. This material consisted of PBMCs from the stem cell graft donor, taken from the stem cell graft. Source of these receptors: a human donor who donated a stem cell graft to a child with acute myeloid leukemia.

The CDR3, as DNA: TGTGCCAGCAGTGCCTACAGGGGGACTCTCTACGAGCAGTACTTC. Its translation is CASSAYRGTLYEQYF. The chain joins TRBV12-3 or TRBV12-4 to TRBJ2-7; 8 bases agree with TRBD1. V trimming: 5 bases; J trimming: 3 bases; junction bases outside the gene matches: 9. The CDR3 covers 15 residues.

CDR3 region: CSASRDTVEAFF. The CDR3, as DNA: TGCAGTGCTAGCCGGGACACGGTAGAAGCTTTCTTT. The V gene is TRBV20-1, the J gene TRBJ1-1; D might be TRBD1 (6 bases). The length of the CDR3 is 12 residues. The germline gives CDR1 DFQATT, CDR2 SNEGSKA (reference sequence). V gave up 3 bases and J gave up 8 bases, with 13 bases separating them.

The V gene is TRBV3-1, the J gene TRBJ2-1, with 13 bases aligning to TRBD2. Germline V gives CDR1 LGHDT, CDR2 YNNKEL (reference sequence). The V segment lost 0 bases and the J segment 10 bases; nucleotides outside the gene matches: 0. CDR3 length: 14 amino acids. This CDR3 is CASSQEGLAGEQFF. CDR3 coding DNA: TGTGCCAGCAGCCAAGAGGGACTAGCGGGGGAGCAGTTCTTC.

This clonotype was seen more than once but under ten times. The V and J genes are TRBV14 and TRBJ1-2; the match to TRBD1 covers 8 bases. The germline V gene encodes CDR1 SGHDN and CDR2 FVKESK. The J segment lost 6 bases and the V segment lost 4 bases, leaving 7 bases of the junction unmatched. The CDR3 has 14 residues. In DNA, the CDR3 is TGTGCCAGCAGCCCAGACAGGGGACGCCATGGCTACACCTTC. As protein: CASSPDRGRHGYTF.

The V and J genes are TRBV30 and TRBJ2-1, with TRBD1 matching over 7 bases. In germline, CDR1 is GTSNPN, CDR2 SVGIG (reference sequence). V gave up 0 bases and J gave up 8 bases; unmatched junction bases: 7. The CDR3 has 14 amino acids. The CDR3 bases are TGTGCCTGGAGTGTACTCTTAGGGGGCTATGAGCAGTTCTTC. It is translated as CAWSVLLGGYEQFF.